Below are 8 T cell receptor beta chains sequenced from a single sample in a study of shared clonotypes between healthy human individuals. Generated by immunoSEQ multiplex PCR, the TCRdb table keeps only in-frame clones and is missing some. Among some 510,000 clones, about four fifths were seen once, and the ten largest hold roughly 13%. What was sequenced was PBMCs. These receptors were obtained from a woman aged 40 to 50 in good health. Some clones in this sample may be carry-over from other donors' samples.

The rearrangement uses TRBV6-1 and TRBJ2-1, with TRBD2 matching 9 bases. Germline V gene data show CDR1 as MNHNS and CDR2 as SASEGT. Germline trimming cut 11 bases from V and 10 bases from J; bases unmatched to any gene: 9. The CDR3 has 12 amino acids. CDR3 protein: CAVAGASGEQFF. CDR3 nucleotide sequence: TGTGCCGTAGCGGGAGCCTCCGGGGAGCAGTTCTTC.

V usage is TRBV4-1 and J usage is TRBJ1-2; D is unclear. CDR3 length equals 14 residues. Germline V CDR1 and CDR2: MGHRA, YSYEKL. Trimming left V 2 bases short and J 1 base short, with 8 bases between. CDR3 amino acids: CASSQPGSNYGYTF. The DNA for the CDR3 is TGCGCCAGCAGCCAACCCGGAAGTAACTATGGCTACACCTTC.

This chain links TRBV9 with TRBJ1-5; D is uncertain. The CDR3 covers 13 residues. With 1 base removed from V and 5 bases from J, the gap between germline ends came to 7 bases. Germline CDR1 and CDR2: SGDLS and YYNGEE. CDR3 in amino acids: CASSVWVDQPQHF. The CDR3 DNA reads as TGTGCCAGCAGCGTATGGGTAGATCAGCCCCAGCATTTT.

This clone was detected once. V is TRBV4-3 and J is TRBJ1-4; D gene unclear. V lost 2 bases, J lost 5 bases, and 6 bases lay in between. The CDR3 is 13 residues long. Germline V lookup: CDR1 LGHNA, CDR2 YSLEER. In DNA form, the CDR3 reads TGCGCCAGCAGCCAAATGCCCAATGAAAAACTGTTTTTT. Its protein product is CASSQMPNEKLFF.

This clone was observed a handful of times. The chain has TRBV21-1 and TRBJ1-2. TRBV21-1 is designated a pseudogene. The CDR3 runs 16 residues. CDR3 amino acids: CASSKEQDLLYRGYTF. The CDR3 DNA reads TGTGCCAGCAGCAAAGAGCAGGACCTCCTCTATAGAGGCTACACCTTC.

V gene TRBV7-9 combines with J gene TRBJ2-3; 12 bases fit TRBD2. With V trimmed by 0 bases and J by 6 bases, 7 bases remained unmatched. Germline CDR1 is SEHNR and CDR2 is FQNEAQ (reference sequence). The CDR3 runs 17 residues. The CDR3 DNA follows: TGTGCCAGCAGCTTAGCAGGACTAGCGGGGAGTGGGGATACGCAGTATTTT. It yields the protein CASSLAGLAGSGDTQYF. Drawing the rest from reference TRBV7-9 and TRBJ2-3, the complete variable domain is DTGVSQNPRHKITKRGQNVTFRCDPISEHNRLYWYRQTLGQGPEFLTYFQNEAQLEKSRLLSDRFSAERPKGSFSTLEIQRTEQGDSAMYLCASSLAGLAGSGDTQYFGPGTRLTVL.

The chain combines TRBV30 with TRBJ2-7, with 7 bases aligning to TRBD2. Germline V gene sequence: CDR1 GTSNPN, CDR2 SVGIG (reference sequence). The CDR3 is 15 residues long. With 4 bases clipped from V and 0 bases from J, the junction kept 9 bases outside the gene matches. In DNA, the CDR3 is TGTGCCTGGACCCGGGGGAGGGGATTCTCCTACGAGCAGTACTTC. Translation gives CAWTRGRGFSYEQYF.

J is TRBJ2-6 and V is TRBV7-9; the D is unclear. The CDR3 spans 14 residues. The germline CDR1 and CDR2 sequences are SEHNR and FQNEAQ (reference sequence). The V and J ends lost 5 bases and 0 bases respectively, with 5 bases between them. This CDR3 reads CASSLYSGANVLTF. CDR3 bases: TGTGCCAGCAGCCTGTACTCTGGGGCCAACGTCCTGACTTTC. The full variable domain, with the rest looked up from reference TRBV7-9 and TRBJ2-6, is DTGVSQNPRHKITKRGQNVTFRCDPISEHNRLYWYRQTLGQGPEFLTYFQNEAQLEKSRLLSDRFSAERPKGSFSTLEIQRTEQGDSAMYLCASSLYSGANVLTFGAGSRLTVL.